This T cell receptor beta chain is drawn from a study of T-cell memory formation after mild COVID-19 (dated by TCRdb to the early 2020s). In the study overall: TCR sequence clusters from the two donors were largely donor specific. Two young, previously healthy adult volunteers, one female and one male, were included in the cohort. Longitudinal TCRalpha and TCRbeta repertoire sequencing tracked T-cell clones expanding and contracting after mild COVID-19 in a couple of donors. Findings and caveats that apply to the study as a whole: Balanced CD4/CD8 phenotypes were observed for clones contracting from day 15 to 85, whereas a bias towards CD4+ was observed for a second wave of clones expanding from day 15 to 37. Contracting CD4+ clones were found mainly in CM and EM memory subsets, while CD8+ clones were enriched in EMRA. Whether the second-wave clones peaking on day 37 were SARS-CoV-2 specific was not confirmed. Only a couple of mild cases were covered by the study, and larger cohorts that include severe cases with pre-infection samples were considered necessary. Some responding clones were found in pre-infection memory, which suggests that pre-existing cross-reactive memory T cells took part in the SARS-CoV-2 response.

Reads for this sample came from an Illumina NovaSeq 6000. TCRalpha and TCRbeta cDNA libraries were built by 5'RACE with constant-segment primers, adding sample barcodes and unique molecular identifiers. RNA was extracted from every sample with Trizol reagent. The libraries were amplified in two PCR steps, and the second step added a second sample barcode and Illumina TruSeq adapters. The libraries were sequenced on an Illumina NovaSeq using 2 x 150 bp paired-end reads. From the authors' description of their analysis: Reads were demultiplexed and collapsed into UMI-guided consensus sequences with migec v1.2.7. With mixcr v2.1.11, UMI consensuses were aligned to TRA and TRB V and J templates and assembled into clonotypes. Clonotypes were classified as expanded or contracted when called significant by both edgeR and NoisET, with noise models trained on biological replicates. For edgeR calls, the cutoffs were a false discovery rate-adjusted p below 0.01 and a log2 fold-change threshold of 1. As an exploratory analysis of dynamics, max-normalized trajectories of the 1000 most abundant clonotypes were examined with PCA combined with hierarchical clustering. Each responding clone was given a CD4 or CD8 phenotype based on the CD4+ and CD8+ repertoires, which had been sequenced separately. TCRdb trimmed public reads at Q25 via fastp, called clones via MiXCR and kept in-frame beta chains. Merged by CDR3 protein, the rows form single entries marked with the most common genes and DNA. The V and J calls, along with clone size, are taken from TCRdb and not from the paper's own processing. The sample table lists around 99,000 distinct CDR3 sequences, approximately 14% of them with a count of one. The leading ten clones occupy about 39% of the sample.

PBMCs were isolated by Ficoll-Paque density gradient centrifugation. The CDR3 spans 16 residues, from the cysteine through the phenylalanine. CDR3 DNA is the only sequence kept; it has 48 bases, read in frame from the first base. V lost 4 bases and J lost 4 bases, and the count of bases not matched to a germline gene is 10. This clonotype has more than one count but fewer than ten. The antigen this receptor binds is unknown. No much larger clone exists at a distance of one base, and base qualities are not known. Sequenced: PBMCs or a T cell subset sorted from them (not recorded which). This clonotype originated in a man aged 18 to 29 who had mild COVID-19 (a few samples of this study predate the infection). The sample titles of this study are shuffled in the database, so cell type and time point are left out; the donor was told from shared clones. The chain is encoded by TRBV12-3 or TRBV12-4 joined to TRBJ2-3, with 8 central nucleotides matching TRBD1. The CDR3 sequence is CASSWGTSRGPDTQYF. The nucleotides are TGTGCCAGCAGTTGGGGAACTAGCAGGGGGCCAGATACGCAGTATTTT.